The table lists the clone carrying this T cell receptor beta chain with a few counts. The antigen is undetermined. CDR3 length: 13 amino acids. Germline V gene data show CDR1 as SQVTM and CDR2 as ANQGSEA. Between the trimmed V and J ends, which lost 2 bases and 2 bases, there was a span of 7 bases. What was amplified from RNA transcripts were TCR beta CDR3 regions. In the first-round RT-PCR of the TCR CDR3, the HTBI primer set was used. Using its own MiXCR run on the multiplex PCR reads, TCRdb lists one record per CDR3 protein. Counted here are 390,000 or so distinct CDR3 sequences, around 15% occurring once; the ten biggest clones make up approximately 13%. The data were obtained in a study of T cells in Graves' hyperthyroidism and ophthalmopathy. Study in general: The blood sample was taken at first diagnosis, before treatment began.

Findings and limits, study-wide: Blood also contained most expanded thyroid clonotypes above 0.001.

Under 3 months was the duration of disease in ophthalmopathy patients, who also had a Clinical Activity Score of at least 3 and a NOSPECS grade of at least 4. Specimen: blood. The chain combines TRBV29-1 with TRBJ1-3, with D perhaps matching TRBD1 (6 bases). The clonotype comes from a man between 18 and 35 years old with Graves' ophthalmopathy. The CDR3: CSVESGAGNTIYF. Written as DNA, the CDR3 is TGCAGCGTTGAATCAGGGGCTGGAAACACCATATATTTT.